This paragraph covers one T cell receptor beta chain sequence. The graft tissue was processed, and this released both intraepithelial and lamina propria lymphocytes. This sample was included in a study of graft-versus-host responses after intestinal transplantation. In the study overall: Grafts that recipients had were multivisceral, liver-intestinal, or isolated intestinal transplants.

CDR1 is LNHNV, CDR2 YYDKDF, per germline (reference sequence). The germline V and J ends were trimmed by 0 bases and 4 bases, with 12 bases remaining between them. CDR3 length equals 15 residues. Clones were sequenced by immunoSEQ multiplex PCR, and TCRdb holds only the in-frame ones, with some missing. The sample lists over 9,500 clones, roughly 71% occurring once. This sample comprised ileum tissue, obtained around 450 days after intestinal transplantation. This TCR was sampled from a human patient who received an intestinal transplant, so some T cells may come from the graft donor. This chain uses TRBV15 with TRBJ2-5; no clear D. The CDR3 here is CATSRDLGSPETQYF. The CDR3 DNA sequence: TGTGCCACCAGCAGAGATCTGGGGTCCCCAGAGACCCAGTACTTC.